One sample yielded the 19 T cell receptor beta chains listed below, sequenced in a study of shared clonotypes between healthy human individuals. Clones were sequenced by immunoSEQ multiplex PCR, and TCRdb holds only the in-frame ones, with some missing. The table includes 110,000 or so clones, about two thirds detected once. Sequenced sample: memory CD8+ T cells sorted from blood. The subset is: CD45RO+ cells pooled with CCR7-negative TemRA cells. These receptors were taken from a woman in her twenties or thirties in good health.

The rearrangement links TRBV6-5 to TRBJ1-1; weak D call: TRBD1 (6 bases). The CDR3 spans 15 residues. Looked up from germline, CDR1 is MNHEY and CDR2 is SVGAGI. Trimming took 0 bases from V and 7 from J, leaving 15 bases between them. The CDR3 region is CASSYSRAGAGEAFF. Written as DNA, the CDR3 is TGTGCCAGCAGTTACTCGAGGGCAGGGGCCGGTGAAGCTTTCTTT.

The CDR3: CASSQTNKDTQYF. The CDR3 DNA sequence: TGTGCCAGCAGCCAGACCAATAAGGATACGCAGTATTTT. J is TRBJ2-3 and V is TRBV14, with D unresolved. The V and J ends lost 3 bases and 6 bases respectively, with 10 bases between them. The CDR3 is made up of 13 amino acids. Germline V gene data show CDR1 as SGHDN and CDR2 as FVKESK. The full variable domain, rest sourced from reference TRBV14 and TRBJ2-3, is EAGVTQFPSHSVIEKGQTVTLRCDPISGHDNLYWYRRVMGKEIKFLLHFVKESKQDESGMPNNRFLAERTGGTYSTLKVQPAELEDSGVYFCASSQTNKDTQYFGPGTRLTVL.

The chain joins TRBV5-8 to TRBJ1-2, with D possibly being TRBD1 (5 bases). The CDR3 has 13 amino acids. Trimming shortened V by 2 bases and J by 5 bases, and 10 bases separated the two germline ends. Germline loops: CDR1 SGHTS, CDR2 YDEGEE. The CDR3 loop reads CASSFWGRYGYTF. DNA for the CDR3: TGTGCCAGCAGCTTTTGGGGGAGGTATGGCTACACCTTC.

The rearrangement joins TRBV13 to TRBJ2-7; D remains unclear. V was trimmed by 1 base and J by 0 bases, leaving 4 bases between them. CDR3 length equals 13 residues. From germline, CDR1 is PRHDT and CDR2 FYEKMQ (reference sequence). CDR3 amino acids: CASSLEDSYEQYF. DNA for the CDR3: TGTGCCAGCAGCTTAGAAGACTCCTACGAGCAGTACTTC.

V is TRBV6-4 and J is TRBJ2-1, with 10 nucleotides matching TRBD2. Germline V gene sequence: CDR1 MRHNA, CDR2 SNTAGT. The CDR3 covers 14 residues. The J segment lost 6 bases and the V segment lost 3 bases, leaving 2 bases of the junction unmatched. The CDR3 region has the DNA TGTGCCAGCAGTGAAGCGGGAGGGGTCAATGAGCAGTTCTTC. This codes for CASSEAGGVNEQFF.

J is TRBJ2-1 and V is TRBV4-1; D is undetermined. The germline gives CDR1 MGHRA, CDR2 YSYEKL. This CDR3 region has 16 residues. The V and J ends lost 4 bases and 2 bases respectively, with 15 bases between them. CDR3: CASSLREARPYNEQFF. DNA for the CDR3: TGCGCCAGCAGCCTGCGTGAAGCCCGACCCTACAATGAGCAGTTCTTC.

The chain employs TRBV5-1 and TRBJ2-7, with D possibly being TRBD2 (6 bases). In germline, CDR1 is SGHRS, CDR2 YFSETQ. Trimming shortened V by 1 base and J by 3 bases, and 11 bases separated the two germline ends. The CDR3 sequence is 14 residues long. CDR3 coding DNA: TGCGCCAGCAGCTTGATAGCGGACTACTACGAGCAGTACTTC. Its translation: CASSLIADYYEQYF.

The V gene is TRBV7-2, the J gene TRBJ2-7; no clear D. Per germline, CDR1 SGHTA and CDR2 FQGNSA. The V end lost 3 bases, the J end lost 6 bases, and 15 bases lay between the germline ends. CDR3 size: 14 residues. The CDR3 reads CASSFTYSGGEQYF. The CDR3 bases are TGTGCCAGCAGCTTCACCTATTCTGGTGGCGAGCAGTACTTC.

The chain recombines TRBV15 with TRBJ2-5; no reliable D call. The J call may be in error: the DNA end matches TRBJ2-7 better. This CDR3 has 15 amino acids. In germline, CDR1 is LNHNV, CDR2 YYDKDF (reference sequence). DNA for the CDR3: TGTGCCACCAGCAGGGACGGAGAGGCGATGAACGAGCAGTACTTC. This sequence encodes CATSRDGEAMNEQYF.

This clone was seen once. The rearrangement joins TRBV7-9 to TRBJ1-4; tentatively, D is TRBD1 (6 bases). Trimming took off 5 bases at V and 4 bases at J, with 11 bases between the two ends. Germline V gene sequence: CDR1 SEHNR, CDR2 FQNEAQ (reference sequence). This CDR3 contains 14 residues. The CDR3 coding sequence is TGTGCCAGCAGCCCGCTACAGGGTAATGAAAAACTGTTTTTT. This gives the protein CASSPLQGNEKLFF.

The table lists this clone with a count of one. This chain connects TRBV28 to TRBJ2-1; D could derive from TRBD1 or TRBD2 (6 bases each). Trimming cost V 8 bases and J 3 bases, with 17 bases left between them. The CDR3 sequence is 15 residues long. Germline V gene data show CDR1 as MDHEN and CDR2 as SYDVKM. The CDR3 reads CASGLLTGFYNEQFF. As DNA, the CDR3 is TGTGCCAGCGGACTACTAACAGGGTTCTACAATGAGCAGTTCTTC.

The chain links TRBV4-2 to TRBJ2-7, with 11 positions matching TRBD2. The CDR3 is 16 residues long. Germline values: CDR1 LGHNA, CDR2 YNFKEQ. Losses at the gene ends were 5 bases for V and 3 bases for J; bases not matched to a gene: 9. CDR3 region: CASSSGPGLAVYEQYF. The CDR3 DNA is TGTGCCAGCAGCTCGGGACCGGGACTAGCGGTCTACGAGCAGTACTTC.

This clone was picked up many times. The CDR3 here is CASSRGQFNEQFF. The CDR3 nucleotides are TGTGCCAGCAGCCGGGGACAGTTCAATGAGCAGTTCTTC. The chain joins TRBV7-8 to TRBJ2-1; 7 bases align to TRBD1. The CDR3 totals 13 residues. The junction had 4 bases not matched to a gene; V was cut back by 5 bases and J by 6 bases. From germline, CDR1 is SGHVS and CDR2 FQNEAQ.

The rearrangement links TRBV25-1 to TRBJ2-1; D is perhaps TRBD1 (6 bases). Trimming removed 6 bases from V and 5 bases from J, with 14 bases in between. Germline lookup yields CDR1 MGHDK and CDR2 SYGVNS. This CDR3 is 14 amino acids long. CDR3 coding DNA: TGTGCCAGCAGCTCTACAGGGTTAAACAATGAGCAGTTCTTC. This gives the protein CASSSTGLNNEQFF.

The chain recombines TRBV11-2 with TRBJ2-7; 13 bases align to TRBD2. Trimming cost V 5 bases and J 2 bases; bases outside gene matches: 9. The CDR3 is made up of 17 amino acids. Per the germline V gene, CDR1 is SGHAT and CDR2 is FQNNGV. The DNA of the CDR3 is TGTGCCAGCAGCGCCGGGACTAGCGGGACCCTTACCTACGAGCAGTACTTC. Encoded protein: CASSAGTSGTLTYEQYF.

This clone was counted ten times or more. The chain combines TRBV6-1 with TRBJ1-5; TRBD1 matches at 8 bases. Germline V CDR1 and CDR2: MNHNS, SASEGT. V lost 7 bases, J lost 7 bases, and 6 bases stayed unmatched. This CDR3 region has 13 residues. CDR3 amino acids: CASMTGEVQPQHF. CDR3 nucleotide sequence: TGTGCCAGCATGACAGGGGAGGTACAGCCCCAGCATTTT.

This chain connects TRBV11-2 to TRBJ2-5; D uncertain. The end of the DNA aligns better with TRBJ2-7, so the J call may be wrong. CDR1 and CDR2 from the germline V gene are SGHAT and FQNNGV. This CDR3 has 12 residues. CDR3: CASSASSYEQYF. In DNA form, the CDR3 reads TGTGCCAGCAGCGCTAGCTCCTACGAGCAGTACTTC.

The V gene is TRBV28, the J gene TRBJ1-1, with D unresolved. The CDR3 has 14 residues. The V end was cut by 3 bases, the J end by 9 bases, with 17 bases between. Germline V gene lookup returns CDR1 MDHEN and CDR2 SYDVKM. The CDR3 DNA follows: TGTGCCAGCAGTTTTTTGCTCAGCCGGGGAAAAGCTTTCTTT. This encodes CASSFLLSRGKAFF.

This clone was seen more than once but under ten times. This rearrangement joins TRBV11-1 to TRBJ2-7; TRBD1 aligns across 9 bases. Germline CDR1 reads SGHAT; CDR2 reads FQDESV (reference sequence). The CDR3 sequence is 15 residues long. V shed 5 bases and J 5 bases; nucleotides not matched to a gene: 10. CDR3: CASSRYGTGSHEQYF. CDR3 DNA: TGTGCCAGCAGCCGGTATGGGACAGGGAGCCACGAGCAGTACTTC. Full variable domain (rest looked up from reference TRBV11-1 and TRBJ2-7): EAEVAQSPRYKITEKSQAVAFWCDPISGHATLYWYRQILGQGPELLVQFQDESVVDDSQLPKDRFSAERLKGVDSTLKIQPAELGDSAMYLCASSRYGTGSHEQYFGPGTRLTVT.